This T cell receptor (beta chain) originates from a study of cytomegalovirus exposure and HLA in healthy donors. The V end was cut by 6 bases, the J end by 1 base, with 7 bases between. The CDR3 is 13 residues long. Germline assignment: CDR1 LGHNT and CDR2 FRNRAP. TCRdb's table, derived via immunoSEQ multiplex PCR, lists solely in-frame clones and lacks some. The sample includes 170,000 or so clones, roughly 80% of them seen just once. The TCR comes from a woman between 18 and 29 years old in good health and CMV-seropositive. Sequencing input: PBMCs. The chain uses TRBV12-5 and TRBJ1-3, with a weak D call TRBD1 (6 bases). The CDR3 here is CASGTGSGNTIYF. The CDR3 DNA is TGTGCTAGTGGCACAGGGTCTGGAAACACCATATATTTT.